Listed below are T cell receptor beta chains from one sample, sequenced in a study of blood T cell repertoires in COVID-19. Here immunoSEQ multiplex PCR was the method, and the copy in TCRdb shows in-frame clones only, minus some. This table holds roughly 200,000 clones, approximately 91% found once. Source material: peripheral blood. The receptors come from a man aged 50 to 60 with COVID-19, enrolled during active disease. Each CDR3 is given with its conserved first and last residue. Each record gives: J gene, D gene, clone size, V gene, CDR3 DNA, CDR3 protein. A D gene is named only where the DNA matches it firmly. Rows give clone size only sometimes, using once, few, many, or a class for an expanded clone.

TRBJ2-7,TRBD2,NA,TRBV7-2,TGTGCCAGCAGCCCAGGTCCGGGACTAGCGGGGTACGAGCAGTACTTC,CASSPGPGLAGYEQYF
TRBJ2-1,TRBD2,NA,TRBV5-1,TGCGCCAGCAGTCTTGGGGCTAGCGGGGTAAATGAGCAGTTCTTC,CASSLGASGVNEQFF
TRBJ2-1,TRBD2,few,TRBV5-1,TGCGCCAGCAGCTTGGGGGGGGGACTAGCGGTCCCCGAGCAGTTCTTC,CASSLGGGLAVPEQFF
TRBJ2-1,NA,NA,TRBV2,TGTGCCACCCCGTTCAGGGACTCCCCGAACAATGAGCAGTTCTTC,CATPFRDSPNNEQFF
TRBJ2-4,TRBD1,NA,TRBV18,TGTGCCAGCTCACCACCGGGACAGGGGGGAAACATTCAGTACTTC,CASSPPGQGGNIQYF
TRBJ2-2,TRBD1,NA,TRBV18,TGTGCCAGCTCACCAGGGACAGGAAACACCGGGGAGCTGTTTTTT,CASSPGTGNTGELFF
TRBJ2-1,TRBD2,NA,TRBV7-3,TGTGCCAGCAGCCCGCGGGGTAGCGGGAGGGCGTCGGGCTCCTACAATGAGCAGTTCTTC,CASSPRGSGRASGSYNEQFF
TRBJ1-1,TRBD1,NA,TRBV29-1,TGCAGCGGCGGGACAGGGGGGACTGAAGCTTTCTTT,CSGGTGGTEAFF
TRBJ1-1,NA,once,TRBV14,TGTGCCAGCAGCTCCCAGGGTAACACTGAAGCTTTCTTT,CASSSQGNTEAFF
TRBJ2-7,NA,NA,TRBV11-3,TGTGCCAGCAGCTCAAACGGAGACGAGCAGTACTTC,CASSSNGDEQYF
TRBJ2-3,TRBD2,NA,TRBV7-2,TGTGCCAGCACGCGGGAGGTAGTGTCAGATACGCAGTATTTT,CASTREVVSDTQYF
TRBJ2-5,NA,NA,TRBV20-1,TGCAGTGCTAGAGATCGAGGGACCCAGTACTTC,CSARDRGTQYF
TRBJ1-1,NA,NA,TRBV12-3/TRBV12-4,TGTGCCACAGGTATAGACGGGAACACTGAAGCTTTCTTT,CATGIDGNTEAFF
TRBJ2-1,TRBD2,NA,TRBV5-4,TGTGCCAGCAGCCCGGGGACTAGCGGGTACAATGAGCAGTTCTTC,CASSPGTSGYNEQFF
TRBJ1-4,TRBD1,NA,TRBV27,TGTGCCAGCAGTAGCCCGGGACAGATTAATGAAAAACTGTTTTTT,CASSSPGQINEKLFF
TRBJ2-7,NA,NA,TRBV6-5,TGTGCCAGCAGTTACTCGGCTAGCGACGGCTACGAGCAGTACTTC,CASSYSASDGYEQYF
TRBJ1-1,TRBD1,NA,TRBV6-5,TGTGCCAGCAGTACAGGGGATGGCACTGAAGCTTTCTTT,CASSTGDGTEAFF
TRBJ2-2,TRBD1,NA,TRBV6-1,TGTGCCAGCAGTGACCCAGGGGGACCCGGGGAGCTGTTTTTT,CASSDPGGPGELFF
TRBJ2-1,TRBD1,NA,TRBV19,TGTGCCAGTAGTTCATACAGGGGTTCAACCTACAATGAGCAGTTCTTC,CASSSYRGSTYNEQFF
TRBJ1-5,TRBD1,few,TRBV6-5,TGTGCCAGCAGATTTCGGACAGGACATCAGCCCCAGCATTTT,CASRFRTGHQPQHF
TRBJ1-1,NA,NA,TRBV5-1,TGCGCCAGCAGCTTGGATGGGGCTTCGAACACTGAAGCTTTCTTT,CASSLDGASNTEAFF
TRBJ1-1,NA,NA,TRBV6-2/TRBV6-3,TGTGCCAGCAGTTACCGGGGAATGAACACTGAAGCTTTCTTT,CASSYRGMNTEAFF
TRBJ2-4,NA,NA,TRBV5-4,TGTGCCAGCAGCTTGCGGGACAAAAACATTCAGTACTTC,CASSLRDKNIQYF
TRBJ2-2,TRBD2,NA,TRBV11-2,TGTGCCAGCAGCCCCGGACTAGCGGGAGTTGGGGAGCTGTTTTTT,CASSPGLAGVGELFF
TRBJ1-1,NA,NA,TRBV5-4,TGTGCCAGCAGCTTGGCCCGGACTGAAGCTTTCTTT,CASSLARTEAFF
TRBJ1-2,NA,NA,TRBV6-2/TRBV6-3,TGTGCCAGCAGACCTACTCCACCGGGACAAGTTGCGGGCTACACCTTC,CASRPTPPGQVAGYTF
TRBJ2-1,TRBD2,NA,TRBV10-2,TGCGCCAGCAGACTAGCGGGTAGTATAGGTGAGCAGTTCTTC,CASRLAGSIGEQFF
TRBJ1-2,TRBD1,NA,TRBV6-5,TGTGCCAGCAGTTATACAGGGGGACTGACTAACTATGGCTACACCTTC,CASSYTGGLTNYGYTF
TRBJ2-1,TRBD2,NA,TRBV7-9,TGTGCCAGCAGCTTATCCCTGGGGACTACCTACAATGAGCAGTTCTTC,CASSLSLGTTYNEQFF
TRBJ1-1,NA,NA,TRBV19,TGTGCCAGTAGTTCAGATTCAGGGGCTTTCTTT,CASSSDSGAFF
TRBJ1-3,NA,NA,TRBV28,TGTGCCAGCAGTACCAACAGACAGGCCAACTCTGGAAACACCATATATTTT,CASSTNRQANSGNTIYF
TRBJ2-3,TRBD2,NA,TRBV4-3,TGCGCCAGCAGCCAAGGTACTAGCGCCGGGGTTGGTACGCAGTATTTT,CASSQGTSAGVGTQYF
TRBJ1-5,NA,few,TRBV5-5,TGTGCCAGCAGCCCCGTAGGCGGGGACAATCAGCCCCAGCATTTT,CASSPVGGDNQPQHF
TRBJ2-3,NA,NA,TRBV30,TGTGCCTGGAGCCCCGGGGTGTCCCTCACGAGCACAGATACGCAGTATTTT,CAWSPGVSLTSTDTQYF
TRBJ2-3,NA,NA,TRBV7-2,TGTGCCAGCAGCTTATTGGGGGGTCCGCAGTATTTT,CASSLLGGPQYF
TRBJ1-1,NA,few,TRBV6-5,TGTGCCAGCTCACAGGGTTTGAGCACTGAAGCTTTCTTT,CASSQGLSTEAFF
TRBJ2-1,NA,NA,TRBV29-1,TGCAGCATTGAGAGAACTGAGCAGTTCTTC,CSIERTEQFF
TRBJ2-5,TRBD2,NA,TRBV5-6,TGTGCCAGCAGCTTGAGGCTTTGGCGGGAGCCGGCGGAGACCCAGTACTTC,CASSLRLWREPAETQYF
TRBJ2-7,TRBD2,few,TRBV2,TGTGCCAGCAGTGTTTCGGGAGGGCCTCTCGACGAGCAGTACTTC,CASSVSGGPLDEQYF
TRBJ1-3,NA,NA,TRBV23-1,TGCGCCAGCCCCGCGGACTCAGAGCCTCTGGCTGGAAACACCATATATTTT,CASPADSEPLAGNTIYF
TRBJ1-5,NA,NA,TRBV15,TGTGCCACCAGCCCCAGAGGGGGGGAGAGCAATCAGCCCCAGCATTTT,CATSPRGGESNQPQHF
TRBJ2-5,TRBD1,once,TRBV19,TGTGCCAGTAGTACCGGACAGGGCCCTTGGTACCAAGAGACCCAGTACTTC,CASSTGQGPWYQETQYF
TRBJ2-2,TRBD2,NA,TRBV6-6,TGTGCCAGCAGTACGGCTAGCGGGGGCCCTACCGGGGAGCTGTTTTTT,CASSTASGGPTGELFF
TRBJ2-7,NA,NA,TRBV12-3/TRBV12-4,TGTGCCAGCAGTCGTCCCTCCTACGAGCAGTACTTC,CASSRPSYEQYF
TRBJ2-1,NA,NA,TRBV7-3,TGTGCCAGCAGCCGTGCGCTAGCATCCTACAATGAGCAGTTCTTC,CASSRALASYNEQFF
TRBJ2-1,TRBD2,NA,TRBV27,TGTGCCAGCAGTCCTGAACTAGCGGCGGACAATGAGCAGTTCTTC,CASSPELAADNEQFF
TRBJ2-1,TRBD2,NA,TRBV3-1/TRBV3-2,TGTGCCAGCAGCCAGGTGTGGACTAGCGACTCTGAGCAGTTCTTC,CASSQVWTSDSEQFF
TRBJ1-4,NA,few,TRBV6-6,TGTGCCAGCAGTAACTACGACAGTGCAACTAATGAAAAACTGTTTTTT,CASSNYDSATNEKLFF
TRBJ2-7,NA,NA,TRBV7-2,TGTGCCAGCAGCCGACGGAGGACCTACGAGCAGTACTTC,CASSRRRTYEQYF
TRBJ2-1,TRBD2,NA,TRBV6-2/TRBV6-3,TGTGCCAGCAGTACAAGGACTAGCGGCGACAATGAGCAGTTCTTC,CASSTRTSGDNEQFF